Listed here is a single TCR beta chain. This sample was included in a study of control samples from healthy donors and cancer patients. CDR1 and CDR2 from the germline V gene are GTSNPN and SVGIG (reference sequence). V trimming: 4 bases; J trimming: 2 bases; junction bases outside the gene matches: 4. CDR3 length equals 13 residues. The method was immunoSEQ multiplex PCR; TCRdb's version includes in-frame clones alone and lacks a portion of them. There are about 19,000 clones in the sample; around four fifths occur only once, and 25% to 35% lies in the top ten. Specimen: PBMCs. The TCR comes from a woman aged 65 to 85 with lung cancer. The chain combines TRBV30 with TRBJ2-7; 8 bases match TRBD2. The CDR3 loop is CAWNSLAAYEQYF. The DNA for the CDR3 is TGTGCCTGGAATTCACTAGCGGCCTACGAGCAGTACTTC.